The entry that follows covers one TCR beta chain sequence. Assay: immunoSEQ multiplex PCR; the TCRdb copy retains only in-frame clones and omits some. The repertoire holds about 160,000 clones, with around 92% as singletons. These data are taken from a study of T cell responses to AZD1222 COVID-19 vaccine. Germline loops: CDR1 LNHDA, CDR2 SQIVND (reference sequence). With V trimmed by 5 bases and J by 2 bases, 2 bases remained unmatched. The CDR3 loop spans 14 amino acids. This sequence joins TRBV19 and TRBJ2-7; 11 nucleotides line up with TRBD1. The material was peripheral blood, obtained 28 days after the second AZD1222 dose. This TCR derives from an adult who received the AZD1222 COVID-19 vaccine. The CDR3 is CASSSGQGAYEQYF. The CDR3 coding sequence is TGTGCCAGTAGTTCGGGACAGGGGGCCTACGAGCAGTACTTC.